This TCR beta chain was recorded in a study of regulatory T cells in long-lasting Graves disease. The time point: newly diagnosed GD, antithyroid drugs for less than 3 months. RNA extracted from PBMCs served as the sequencing template. Germline loops: CDR1 LNHDA, CDR2 SQIVND (reference sequence). There are 15 residues in the CDR3. V dropped 1 base and J dropped 5 bases, with 12 bases sitting between them. Arm-PCR with iRepertoire HTBI primers amplified the CDR3 regions for these TCR beta libraries. From the multiplex PCR reads, TCRdb called clonotypes with MiXCR, one entry per CDR3 protein. The sample consists of about 470,000 distinct CDR3 sequences, 14% to 15% of them appearing once. These data were likewise used in another study, on T cells in Graves' hyperthyroidism and ophthalmopathy.

This clonotype originated in a woman aged 30 to 39 with Graves disease. The starting material was peripheral blood mononuclear cells (PBMCs), obtained at new diagnosis, from a patient treated with antithyroid drugs. The chain recombines TRBV19 with TRBJ2-1, with D possibly TRBD1 on 7 matching bases. The CDR3 reads CASSIAGGLHNEQFF. Here the CDR3 DNA reads TGTGCCAGTAGTATAGCAGGGGGGCTCCACAATGAGCAGTTCTTC. The full variable domain, completed using reference TRBV19 and TRBJ2-1, is DGGITQSPKYLFRKEGQNVTLSCEQNLNHDAMYWYRQDPGQGLRLIYYSQIVNDFQKGDIAEGYSVSREKKESFPLTVTSAQKNPTAFYLCASSIAGGLHNEQFFGPGTRLTVL.